The 6 T cell receptor beta chains below all came from one sample that was sequenced in a study of control samples from healthy donors and cancer patients. Profiling relied on immunoSEQ multiplex PCR, and the TCRdb table lists in-frame clones only, not all of them. The table has 200,000 to 250,000 clones, 85% to 95% seen once. The material sequenced was blood. The receptors stem from a man aged 50 to 60 in good health.

The V call is TRBV18, the J call TRBJ1-1; D is uncertain. Trimming removed 2 bases from V and 1 base from J, with 8 bases in between. Germline V gene data show CDR1 as KGHSH and CDR2 as LQKENI. The CDR3 sequence is 14 residues long. Here the CDR3 reads CASSPIESNTEAFF. The CDR3 DNA is TGTGCCAGCTCACCAATAGAGTCGAACACTGAAGCTTTCTTT.

The chain has TRBV19 and TRBJ2-7, with TRBD1 identical over 7 bases. Germline V gives CDR1 LNHDA, CDR2 SQIVND (reference sequence). This CDR3 spans 18 amino acids. The V and J ends lost 4 bases and 3 bases, in that order; junction bases with no gene match: 18. CDR3 loop: CASSTLMRTGERSYEQYV. The DNA for the CDR3 is TGTGCCAGTAGTACCCTAATGCGAACAGGGGAGAGGAGCTACGAGCAGTACGTC.

This clone turned up a few times. The chain couples TRBV28 to TRBJ1-6; D call uncertain. The germline V gene has CDR1 MDHEN and CDR2 SYDVKM. CDR3 length equals 12 residues. The V end lost 8 bases, the J end lost 4 bases, and 6 bases lay between the germline ends. The CDR3 nucleotides read TGTGCCAGCCTCCAGTATAATTCACCCCTCCACTTT. It yields the protein CASLQYNSPLHF.

Here the CDR3 DNA reads TGTGCCATCAGCCTTATGGGGCTGAACACTGAAGCTTTCTTT. Its translation is CAISLMGLNTEAFF. The chain joins TRBV10-3 to TRBJ1-1, with a possible D match to TRBD1 (5 bases). The V end was cut by 6 bases, the J end by 0 bases, with 11 bases between. Germline loops: CDR1 ENHRY, CDR2 SYGVKD. This CDR3 is 14 amino acids long.

J is TRBJ2-7 and V is TRBV15; TRBD1 agrees at 8 bases. The CDR3 is 16 residues long. V gave up 3 bases and J gave up 6 bases; unmatched junction bases: 13. Germline lookup yields CDR1 LNHNV and CDR2 YYDKDF (reference sequence). For the CDR3, the DNA is TGTGCCACCAGCAGGATCGGACAGGGTGATTCACGCGAGCAGTACTTC. Translating it yields CATSRIGQGDSREQYF.

The chain uses TRBV29-1 and TRBJ1-4, with D unclear. Trimming removed 0 bases from V and 6 bases from J, with 8 bases in between. Germline V gene sequence: CDR1 SQVTM, CDR2 ANQGSEA. The CDR3 covers 13 residues. As DNA, the CDR3 is TGCAGCGTTGAAGAGGTGGGCTATGAAAAACTGTTTTTT. Its translation is CSVEEVGYEKLFF.